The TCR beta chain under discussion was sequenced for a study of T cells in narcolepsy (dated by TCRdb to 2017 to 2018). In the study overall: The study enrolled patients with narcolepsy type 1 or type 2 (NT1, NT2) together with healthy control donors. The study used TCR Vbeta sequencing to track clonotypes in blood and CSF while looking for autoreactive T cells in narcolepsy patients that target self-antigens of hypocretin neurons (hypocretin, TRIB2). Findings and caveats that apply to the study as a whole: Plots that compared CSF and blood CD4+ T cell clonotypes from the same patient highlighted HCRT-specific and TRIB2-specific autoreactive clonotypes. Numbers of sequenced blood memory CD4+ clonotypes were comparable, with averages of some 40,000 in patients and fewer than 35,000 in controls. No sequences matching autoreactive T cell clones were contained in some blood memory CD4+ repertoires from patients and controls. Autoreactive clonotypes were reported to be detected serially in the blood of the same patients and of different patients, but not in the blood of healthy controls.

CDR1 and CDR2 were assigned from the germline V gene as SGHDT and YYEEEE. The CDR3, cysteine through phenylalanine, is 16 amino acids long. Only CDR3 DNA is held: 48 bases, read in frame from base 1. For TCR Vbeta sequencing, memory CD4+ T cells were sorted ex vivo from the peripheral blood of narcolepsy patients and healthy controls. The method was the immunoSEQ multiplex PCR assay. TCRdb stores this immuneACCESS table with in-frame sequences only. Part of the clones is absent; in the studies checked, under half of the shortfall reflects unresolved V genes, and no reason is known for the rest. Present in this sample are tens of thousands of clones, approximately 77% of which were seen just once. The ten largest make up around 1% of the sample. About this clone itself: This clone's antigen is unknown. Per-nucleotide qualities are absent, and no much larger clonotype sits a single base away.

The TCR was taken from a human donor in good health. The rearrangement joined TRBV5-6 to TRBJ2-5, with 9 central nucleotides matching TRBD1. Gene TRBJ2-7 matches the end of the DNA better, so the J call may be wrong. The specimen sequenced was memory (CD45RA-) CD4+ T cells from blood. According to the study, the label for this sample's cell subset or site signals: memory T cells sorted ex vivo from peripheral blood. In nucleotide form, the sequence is TGTGCCAGCAGGCCGGGGTGGGACAGGGCGTCCTACGAGCAGTACTTC. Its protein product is CASRPGWDRASYEQYF.